This entry features one T cell receptor beta chain sequence. This sample stems from a study of shared clonotypes between healthy human individuals. TCRdb's table, derived via immunoSEQ multiplex PCR, lists solely in-frame clones and lacks some. Altogether 2 million to 3 million clones are present, more than 90% being singletons, with the ten largest covering roughly 0.14%. Trimming stripped 6 bases from V and 2 bases from J, with 17 bases between. In germline, CDR1 is MNHEY, CDR2 SVGAGI. The CDR3 consists of 15 residues. Material for sequencing was naive CD4+ T cells sorted from blood. Subset of the sample: CD45RA+ positively selected. This clonotype originated in a man between 18 and 29 years old in good health. The chain links TRBV6-5 to TRBJ2-7, with D perhaps TRBD2 (7 bases). In DNA form, the CDR3 reads TGTGCCAGCAGAGGACTAGGGGACAAAGCCTACGAGCAGTACTTC. It yields the protein CASRGLGDKAYEQYF.